This entry lists 10 T cell receptor beta chains sequenced from one sample in a study of OX40 agonist ivuxolimab in advanced cancers. Produced via immunoSEQ multiplex PCR; TCRdb's table is partial and in-frame only. The sample includes 77,000 or so clones, about 89% of them seen just once. Material: CD4+ or CD8+ T cells sorted from blood, obtained in a trial of the OX40 agonist ivuxolimab. All receptors derive from an adult with an advanced solid tumor such as melanoma, head and neck, liver or kidney cancer.

The chain employs TRBV7-2 and TRBJ2-1; D not certain. This CDR3 is built from 14 residues. Germline CDR1 and CDR2: SGHTA and FQGNSA. Deletions cut 1 base from V and 0 bases from J, with 4 bases between. DNA of the CDR3: TGTGCCAGCAGCTTAGTCAGCTCCTACAATGAGCAGTTCTTC. The encoded protein is CASSLVSSYNEQFF.

The rearrangement joins TRBV14 to TRBJ2-7; D possibly corresponds to TRBD2 (5 bases). CDR3 length equals 11 residues. Germline-derived CDR1 and CDR2 are SGHDN and FVKESK. V lost 4 bases to trimming and J lost 9 bases, with 10 bases between them. CDR3 loop: CASSRGSGQYF. The CDR3 coding sequence is TGTGCCAGCAGCCGAGGGAGTGGGCAGTACTTC.

This rearrangement joins TRBV10-3 to TRBJ1-1; D not certain. CDR3 length equals 13 residues. CDR1 and CDR2 (germline): ENHRY, SYGVKD. V lost 4 bases and J lost 2, with 8 bases in between. The chain's CDR3 is CAISVDGNTEAFF. CDR3 bases: TGTGCCATCAGTGTGGACGGCAACACTGAAGCTTTCTTT.

The chain carries TRBV19 and TRBJ1-5; D is unclear. The CDR3 is 15 residues long. With 8 bases removed from V and 1 base from J, the gap between germline ends came to 15 bases. Germline-derived CDR1 and CDR2 are LNHDA and SQIVND (reference sequence). The CDR3 loop reads CASRQDPVSNQPQHF. DNA for the CDR3: TGTGCCAGTCGGCAGGACCCGGTAAGCAATCAGCCCCAGCATTTT.

This clone was counted a single time. The chain recombines TRBV6-5 with TRBJ1-1; D is perhaps TRBD1 (6 bases). V was trimmed by 6 bases and J by 0 bases, leaving 14 bases between them. Germline values: CDR1 MNHEY, CDR2 SVGAGI. The length of the CDR3 is 15 residues. CDR3 protein: CASRRPGALNTEAFF. CDR3 nucleotide sequence: TGTGCCAGCAGACGCCCAGGGGCCTTGAACACTGAAGCTTTCTTT.

The gene calls are TRBV6-1 and TRBJ2-5; TRBD1 aligns across 7 bases. Germline values: CDR1 MNHNS, CDR2 SASEGT. The CDR3 has 14 amino acids. The V segment lost 7 bases and the J segment 5 bases; nucleotides outside the gene matches: 10. DNA of the CDR3: TGTGCCAGCATAAAGGACAGGCTCGTTGAGACCCAGTACTTC. Translation: CASIKDRLVETQYF.

V usage is TRBV9 and J usage is TRBJ1-3, with a tentative D call TRBD1 (5 bases). V lost 4 bases, J lost 4 bases, and 18 bases lay in between. The CDR3 totals 16 residues. Germline lookup yields CDR1 SGDLS and CDR2 YYNGEE. The CDR3 bases are TGTGCCAGCAGCCCCCGGGACTCGGCGGGAGGAAACACCATATATTTT. Protein sequence: CASSPRDSAGGNTIYF.

The genes are TRBV28 and TRBJ1-5; 10 bases map to TRBD1. With 6 bases clipped from V and 8 bases from J, the junction kept 10 bases outside the gene matches. The CDR3 consists of 15 residues. CDR1 and CDR2 from the germline V gene are MDHEN and SYDVKM. Written as DNA, the CDR3 is TGTGCCAGCAGGGACCCGACAGGGGGCACGAAGCCCCAGCATTTT. It is translated as CASRDPTGGTKPQHF.

This clone was recorded only once. The chain links TRBV2 to TRBJ1-5; D not resolved. This CDR3 has 15 residues. From germline, CDR1 is SNHLY and CDR2 FYNNEI. The V end was cut by 4 bases, the J end by 0 bases, with 10 bases between. The DNA of the CDR3 is TGTGCCAGCAGTGGCGGAAAGGGTAGCAATCAGCCCCAGCATTTT. Amino acid sequence: CASSGGKGSNQPQHF.

The CDR3 DNA sequence: TGTGCCAGCAGCTATAACGGACAGGGGAGCACTGAAGCTTTCTTT. It yields the protein CASSYNGQGSTEAFF. J is TRBJ1-1 and V is TRBV7-2; 9 bases agree with TRBD1. The CDR3 loop spans 15 amino acids. CDR1 SGHTA and CDR2 FQGNSA come from the germline V gene. V dropped 4 bases and J dropped 4; count of bases not matched to a gene: 7. The full variable domain, completed using reference TRBV7-2 and TRBJ1-1, is GAGVSQSPSNKVTEKGKDVELRCDPISGHTALYWYRQSLGQGLEFLIYFQGNSAPDKSGLPSDRFSAERTGGSVSTLTIQRTQQEDSAVYLCASSYNGQGSTEAFFGQGTRLTVV.